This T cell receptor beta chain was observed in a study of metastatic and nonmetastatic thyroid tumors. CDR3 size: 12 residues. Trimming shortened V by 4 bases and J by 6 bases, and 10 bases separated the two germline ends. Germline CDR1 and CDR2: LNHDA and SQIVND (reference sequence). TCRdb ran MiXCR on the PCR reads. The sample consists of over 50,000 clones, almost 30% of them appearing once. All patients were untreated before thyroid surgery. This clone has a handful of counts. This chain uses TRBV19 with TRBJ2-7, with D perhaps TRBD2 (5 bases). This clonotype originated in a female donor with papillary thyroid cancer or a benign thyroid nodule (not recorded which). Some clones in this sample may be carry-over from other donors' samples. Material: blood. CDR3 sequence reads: CASSNGLREQYF. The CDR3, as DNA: TGTGCCAGTAGTAATGGACTGCGCGAGCAGTACTTC. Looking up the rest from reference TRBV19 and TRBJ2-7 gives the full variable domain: DGGITQSPKYLFRKEGQNVTLSCEQNLNHDAMYWYRQDPGQGLRLIYYSQIVNDFQKGDIAEGYSVSREKKESFPLTVTSAQKNPTAFYLCASSNGLREQYFGPGTRLTVT.